Presented here are 25 T cell receptor beta chains from one specimen sequenced in a study of CD8+CD57+ T cells in acquired aplastic anemia. Profiles of TCR beta VDJ and CDR3 were generated from a genomic DNA template. MiXCR was run by TCRdb on the reads, yielding one entry per CDR3 protein. Of under 200,000 distinct CDR3 sequences listed, 55% to 70% were seen once; the top ten hold roughly 42%. Sample: sorted CD4+, CD8+, or CD8+CD57+ T cells (not recorded which) from PBMCs. All receptors derive from a human donor in good health.

The V gene is TRBV7-9, the J gene TRBJ2-2; D is unclear. V lost 1 base and J 1 base, leaving 7 bases between the germline ends. The CDR3 sequence is 15 residues long. CDR1 is SEHNR and CDR2 is FQNEAQ in the germline V gene (reference sequence). This CDR3 is CASSLVPLNTGELFF. CDR3 nucleotide sequence: TGTGCCAGCAGCTTAGTCCCCCTGAACACCGGGGAGCTGTTTTTT.

This clonotype was seen more than once but under ten times. The chain employs TRBV2 and TRBJ2-5, with TRBD1 as a possible D gene (5 bases). Looked up from germline, CDR1 is SNHLY and CDR2 is FYNNEI. The V and J ends lost 4 bases and 2 bases respectively, with 11 bases between them. The CDR3 runs to 14 residues. The CDR3 region has the DNA TGTGCCAGCAGTGGCCGGACACTGCAAGAGACCCAGTACTTC. Translating it yields CASSGRTLQETQYF.

This clonotype came up many times. The V call is TRBV20-1, the J call TRBJ2-5; the D is unclear. CDR3 size: 16 residues. Trimming removed 0 bases at V and 5 bases at J, with 19 bases between. Germline loops: CDR1 DFQATT, CDR2 SNEGSKA (reference sequence). CDR3 in amino acids: CSARDPHSVFGETQYF. The CDR3 region has the DNA TGCAGTGCTAGAGATCCGCACTCGGTGTTTGGGGAGACCCAGTACTTC.

The rearrangement joins TRBV20-1 to TRBJ2-3; 8 positions agree with TRBD2. This CDR3 comprises 15 residues. V trimming: 6 bases; J trimming: 0 bases; junction bases outside the gene matches: 8. Germline CDR1 and CDR2: DFQATT and SNEGSKA (reference sequence). CDR3 bases: TGCAGTGCGACTACTAGCGGAATAAGCACAGATACGCAGTATTTT. Translation gives CSATTSGISTDTQYF.

The sample holds one count of this clonotype. The V gene is TRBV12-3 or TRBV12-4, the J gene TRBJ1-5; 7 bases agree with TRBD1. Trimming cost V 8 bases and J 13 bases; bases outside gene matches: 8. The CDR3 is 11 amino acids. The chain's CDR3 is CASGRQGLQHF. CDR3 bases: TGTGCCAGCGGCCGACAGGGCCTGCAGCATTTT.

This clonotype was seen at least ten times. CDR3: CASSPGDYEQYF. The DNA of the CDR3 is TGTGCCAGCAGCCCGGGAGACTACGAGCAGTACTTC. The chain recombines TRBV12-3 or TRBV12-4 with TRBJ2-7; tentative D call: TRBD2 (6 bases). Trimming stripped 6 bases from V and 3 bases from J, with 9 bases between. CDR3 length: 12 amino acids.

The CDR3 loop reads CASSSRGPTEAFF. In DNA form, the CDR3 reads TGTGCCAGCAGCTCCCGGGGACCGACTGAAGCTTTCTTT. The genes are TRBV7-6 and TRBJ1-1; D may be TRBD1 (5 bases). The CDR3 length is 13 residues. V was shortened by 4 bases and J by 5 bases, with 11 bases between the two germline ends. CDR1 is SGHVS, CDR2 FNYEAQ, per germline.

This clonotype has only a few counts. The genes are TRBV4-3 and TRBJ1-4; TRBD1 might be the D (5 bases). V lost 0 bases to trimming and J lost 4 bases, with 12 bases between them. Germline CDR1 is LGHNA and CDR2 is YSLEER. The CDR3 is 16 residues long. The CDR3 loop is CASSQDEGSGNEKLFF. In DNA form, the CDR3 reads TGCGCCAGCAGCCAAGATGAGGGGTCTGGTAATGAAAAACTGTTTTTT.

The rearrangement links TRBV9 to TRBJ2-7, with a possible D match to TRBD2 (6 bases). Germline V gene sequence: CDR1 SGDLS, CDR2 YYNGEE. With 7 bases removed from V and 0 bases from J, the gap between germline ends came to 11 bases. The CDR3 consists of 13 residues. CDR3 DNA sequence: TGTGCCAGCTCCCGGGAGCCCTCCTACGAGCAGTACTTC. This encodes CASSREPSYEQYF.

CDR3 amino acids: CASSKRDSSYNSPLHF. The DNA for the CDR3 is TGTGCCAGCAGTAAAAGGGACAGTTCCTATAATTCACCCCTCCACTTT. The J gene is TRBJ1-6, the V gene TRBV2; 7 nucleotides match TRBD1. V shed 5 bases, J shed 1 base, and the junction held 5 bases outside the gene matches. CDR1 is SNHLY, CDR2 FYNNEI, per germline. This CDR3 spans 16 amino acids.

This clonotype was seen many times. The chain uses TRBV7-9 and TRBJ2-7, with TRBD1 matching over 12 bases. Germline lookup yields CDR1 SEHNR and CDR2 FQNEAQ (reference sequence). Trimming removed 5 bases from V and 3 bases from J; junction bases left unmatched: 8. The CDR3 is made up of 16 amino acids. The chain's CDR3 is CASSRIGTGGVYEQYF. CDR3 nucleotides: TGTGCCAGCAGCCGGATAGGGACAGGGGGCGTCTACGAGCAGTACTTC.

This chain links TRBV15 with TRBJ2-3; 9 nucleotides agree with TRBD2. Trimming removed 0 bases from V and 3 bases from J; junction bases left unmatched: 10. The germline CDR1 and CDR2 sequences are LNHNV and YYDKDF (reference sequence). This CDR3 spans 18 amino acids. DNA of the CDR3: TGTGCCACCAGCAGAGATGGTCTGGGGCGGGAGGGGACAGATACGCAGTATTTT. Protein product: CATSRDGLGREGTDTQYF.

This chain links TRBV20-1 with TRBJ1-2, with unresolved D. CDR1 DFQATT and CDR2 SNEGSKA come from the germline V gene (reference sequence). Trimming left V 0 bases short and J 2 bases short, with 7 bases between. This CDR3 has 13 amino acids. CDR3 in amino acids: CSAREGENYGYTF. In nucleotides, the CDR3 is TGCAGTGCTAGAGAGGGAGAAAACTATGGCTACACCTTC.

This sequence joins TRBV15 and TRBJ2-7; no clear D. Deletions cut 0 bases from V and 1 base from J, with 4 bases between. The CDR3 has 13 residues. The germline V gene encodes CDR1 LNHNV and CDR2 YYDKDF (reference sequence). In DNA, the CDR3 is TGTGCCACCAGCAGAGACCTATCCTACGAGCAGTACTTC. Translating gives CATSRDLSYEQYF.

CDR3 sequence: CASSAGTGGRETQYF. CDR3 in DNA: TGTGCCAGCAGTGCCGGGACAGGGGGGAGGGAGACCCAGTACTTC. The rearrangement links TRBV25-1 to TRBJ2-5; 11 bases are a match to TRBD1. V shed 4 bases, J shed 5 bases, and the junction held 6 bases outside the gene matches. The CDR3 sequence is 15 residues long. Looked up from germline, CDR1 is MGHDK and CDR2 is SYGVNS.

Turning to this clonotype: At one of its ends the junction is not consistent with the germline gene, which may arise from a read error. The V and J genes are TRBV10-2 and TRBJ2-5, with TRBD1 matching over 7 bases. This CDR3 is built from 14 residues. Germline loops: CDR1 WSHSY, CDR2 SAAADI. For the CDR3, the DNA is TGTGCCAGCAAGGTGTACAGGGGCCAAGAGACCCAGTACTTC. The encoded protein is CASKVYRGQETQYF.

V gene TRBV7-3 combines with J gene TRBJ2-2; 7 nucleotides agree with TRBD2. The V gene end was trimmed by 2 bases and the J gene end by 6 bases; junction bases not matched to a gene: 6. Germline CDR1 and CDR2: SGHTA and FQGTGA. CDR3 length: 15 residues. The CDR3 DNA reads as TGTGCCAGCAGCTTACAGCGGGACGGGCCCGGGGAGCTGTTTTTT. It specifies CASSLQRDGPGELFF.

V usage is TRBV5-1 and J usage is TRBJ2-7; perhaps TRBD1 as D (6 bases). The V end was cut by 4 bases, the J end by 6 bases, with 20 bases between. This CDR3 has 15 amino acids. Germline V gives CDR1 SGHRS, CDR2 YFSETQ. CDR3 amino acids: CASSPSGTPTREQYF. The CDR3 DNA reads TGCGCCAGCAGCCCGTCCGGGACACCAACCCGCGAGCAGTACTTC.

For this clonotype: The germline gene is not matched at one end of the junction; a read error may be the cause. This chain connects TRBV7-9 to TRBJ2-3, with TRBD2 as a possible D gene (5 bases). Looked up from germline, CDR1 is SEHNR and CDR2 is FQNEAQ (reference sequence). The CDR3 has 16 residues. As DNA, the CDR3 is TGTGCCAGCAGCATTTTCAGGTTTTCTAGCACAGATACGCAATATTTT. Translation gives CASSIFRFSSTDTQYF.

The V call is TRBV7-9, the J call TRBJ2-5; 8 bases match TRBD1. V gave up 3 bases and J gave up 3 bases; unmatched junction bases: 12. This CDR3 contains 17 residues. In germline, CDR1 is SEHNR, CDR2 FQNEAQ (reference sequence). CDR3 nucleotides: TGTGCCAGCAGCTTGGGCGATCGGACAGGGAACGAAGAGACCCAGTACTTC. Translation: CASSLGDRTGNEETQYF. Using reference TRBV7-9 and TRBJ2-5 for the parts outside the CDR3, the full variable domain is DTGVSQNPRHKITKRGQNVTFRCDPISEHNRLYWYRQTLGQGPEFLTYFQNEAQLEKSRLLSDRFSAERPKGSFSTLEIQRTEQGDSAMYLCASSLGDRTGNEETQYFGPGTRLLVL.

This chain uses TRBV10-3 with TRBJ2-7, with no clear D. V lost 6 bases and J 3 bases, leaving 21 bases between the germline ends. The CDR3 is made up of 16 amino acids. Germline lookup yields CDR1 ENHRY and CDR2 SYGVKD. The CDR3 region is CAISAHNKADGYEQYF. In nucleotides, the CDR3 is TGTGCCATCAGCGCCCATAATAAGGCGGACGGCTACGAGCAGTACTTC.

The V and J genes are TRBV25-1 and TRBJ2-5; tentative D call: TRBD1 (5 bases). The CDR3 loop spans 15 amino acids. V lost 3 bases to trimming and J lost 3 bases, with 14 bases between them. CDR1 and CDR2 (germline): MGHDK, SYGVNS. CDR3 loop: CASSDGALLKETQYF. The CDR3 DNA sequence: TGTGCCAGCAGTGATGGGGCCTTATTAAAAGAGACCCAGTACTTC.

In its sample, this clonotype was seen many times. The J gene is TRBJ2-7, the V gene TRBV7-6; 8 bases agree with TRBD1. The V gene's germline CDR1 is SGHVS and CDR2 FNYEAQ. V trimming: 5 bases; J trimming: 1 base; junction bases outside the gene matches: 10. The CDR3 is 16 residues long. CDR3 loop: CASSPRAGQGSYEQYF. The CDR3 bases are TGTGCCAGCAGCCCCCGAGCTGGACAGGGATCCTACGAGCAGTACTTC.

This rearrangement joins TRBV20-1 to TRBJ2-3; TRBD2 matches 7 bases. Germline V gene data show CDR1 as DFQATT and CDR2 as SNEGSKA (reference sequence). V lost 1 base and J lost 1; bases outside the gene matches: 2. CDR3 size: 14 residues. The CDR3 DNA sequence: TGCAGTGCTAGAGTTGCGGGAGGCACAGATACGCAGTATTTT. Its protein product is CSARVAGGTDTQYF.

V usage is TRBV7-3 and J usage is TRBJ2-7; 7 bases match TRBD2. The CDR3 is made up of 14 amino acids. CDR1 SGHTA and CDR2 FQGTGA come from the germline V gene. J gave up 3 bases and V 5 bases, and 7 bases lay outside the gene matches. The CDR3 nucleotides read TGTGCCAGCAGCCCCGGGGGAGGGAACTACGAGCAGTACTTC. Residues: CASSPGGGNYEQYF.